These 26 T cell receptor beta chains were all obtained from the same sample, sequenced in a study of blood T cell repertoires in COVID-19. Libraries were prepared by immunoSEQ multiplex PCR; TCRdb keeps only in-frame clonotypes and omits some of them. The sample carries nearly 250,000 clones, about 89% recorded once. Sequenced sample: peripheral blood. The receptors originated from an older woman who had recovered from COVID-19.

CDR3 DNA: TGCAGTGCTAGTGGACAGGGGGCTTTTCAGCCCCAGCATTTT. Residues: CSASGQGAFQPQHF. The chain joins TRBV20-1 to TRBJ1-5; 11 positions match TRBD1. The J segment lost 6 bases and the V segment lost 3 bases, leaving 4 bases of the junction unmatched. The CDR3 length is 14 residues. Germline-derived CDR1 and CDR2 are DFQATT and SNEGSKA (reference sequence).

CDR3 protein: CASSQDRNYLGGEQFF. The CDR3 DNA is TGTGCCAGCAGCCAAGATCGCAACTACTTGGGGGGGGAGCAGTTCTTC. The chain uses TRBV4-2 and TRBJ2-1; 7 bases map to TRBD2. The CDR3 spans 16 residues. Unmatched junction bases numbered 12, after V lost 0 bases and J lost 10 bases. CDR1 and CDR2 (germline): LGHNA, YNFKEQ.

CDR3 in DNA: TGTGCCAGCAGTCGTCGGACTAGCGGGGGGGGGCGCTCTGGGGCCAACGTCCTGACTTTC. The encoded protein is CASSRRTSGGGRSGANVLTF. The chain links TRBV27 to TRBJ2-6, with 15 bases matching TRBD2. Germline V gene sequence: CDR1 MNHEY, CDR2 SMNVEV (reference sequence). V lost 5 bases, J lost 0 bases, and 8 bases stayed unmatched. The CDR3 has 20 residues.

This chain links TRBV9 with TRBJ2-3, with TRBD2 identical over 7 bases. The CDR3 runs 14 residues. Trimming took 4 bases from V and 2 from J; bases not matched to a gene: 4. Per germline, CDR1 SGDLS and CDR2 YYNGEE. CDR3 coding DNA: TGTGCCAGCAGCCGCGGGGGTACCACAGATACGCAGTATTTT. It translates to CASSRGGTTDTQYF.

The chain uses TRBV27 and TRBJ2-7; 7 bases agree with TRBD1. V shed 6 bases, J shed 0 bases, and the junction held 2 bases outside the gene matches. The germline V gene encodes CDR1 MNHEY and CDR2 SMNVEV (reference sequence). The CDR3 loop spans 13 amino acids. For the CDR3, the DNA is TGTGCCAGCAGGGACAGGAGCTCCTACGAGCAGTACTTC. Protein product: CASRDRSSYEQYF.

This chain connects TRBV29-1 to TRBJ1-4; D ambiguous. The CDR3 covers 14 residues. Trimming pared 5 bases from V and 4 bases from J, leaving 14 bases between. Germline CDR1 is SQVTM and CDR2 is ANQGSEA. The CDR3 coding sequence is TGCAGCGTTTCCGAGGGCGGGGTTAATGAAAAACTGTTTTTT. It yields the protein CSVSEGGVNEKLFF.

The rearrangement links TRBV5-1 to TRBJ2-3, with TRBD2 matching over 8 bases. The CDR3 contains 15 residues. Unmatched junction bases numbered 7, after V lost 3 bases and J lost 4 bases. Germline CDR1 SGHRS, CDR2 YFSETQ. Here the CDR3 reads CASSYGGAFADTQYF. CDR3 coding DNA: TGCGCCAGCAGCTACGGGGGGGCCTTCGCAGATACGCAGTATTTT.

The chain couples TRBV19 to TRBJ2-3; perhaps TRBD1 as D (6 bases). V lost 4 bases and J lost 2, with 19 bases in between. This CDR3 has 17 amino acids. Germline-derived CDR1 and CDR2 are LNHDA and SQIVND (reference sequence). In nucleotides, the CDR3 is TGTGCCAGTAGTACCGCATGGGACACAGAATTCACAGATACGCAGTATTTT. This codes for CASSTAWDTEFTDTQYF.

The CDR3, as DNA: TGTGCCAGCAGCCTACTAGGGGAGGGGACCTATGGCTACACCTTC. As protein: CASSLLGEGTYGYTF. The genes are TRBV5-5 and TRBJ1-2; TRBD1 is a possible D gene (5 bases). This CDR3 is 15 amino acids long. Germline CDR1 and CDR2: SGHKS and YYEKEE (reference sequence). V was shortened by 4 bases and J by 4 bases, with 17 bases between the two germline ends.

The V call is TRBV28, the J call TRBJ2-5, with 9 bases matching TRBD1. Germline V lookup: CDR1 MDHEN, CDR2 SYDVKM. This CDR3 is built from 14 residues. V lost 6 bases, J lost 5 bases, and 7 bases stayed unmatched. CDR3 coding DNA: TGTGCCAGCAGGGAGGGGACAGGGTGGGAGACCCAGTACTTC. Protein product: CASREGTGWETQYF.

The chain carries TRBV27 and TRBJ2-1; TRBD2 matches 7 bases. Germline V gives CDR1 MNHEY, CDR2 SMNVEV (reference sequence). The CDR3 contains 15 residues. The J segment lost 2 bases and the V segment lost 6 bases, leaving 7 bases of the junction unmatched. In DNA form, the CDR3 reads TGTGCCAGCAGCTCAATGGCGGGGGCCTACAATGAGCAGTTCTTC. Its protein product is CASSSMAGAYNEQFF.

This clone appeared a few times. One end of the junction fails to match germline, which may point to a read error. This chain connects TRBV7-7 to TRBJ2-2; D might be TRBD2 (6 bases). CDR3 length: 15 amino acids. Per the germline V gene, CDR1 is SSHAT and CDR2 is FNYEAQ (reference sequence). CDR3 sequence: CASSPPGDKAGELFF. In DNA, the CDR3 is TGTGCTAGCAGCCCCCCGGGGGATAAAGCCGGGGAGCTGTTTTTT. Variable domain in full (rest from reference TRBV7-7 and TRBJ2-2): GAGVSQSPRYKVTKRGQDVTLRCDPISSHATLYWYQQALGQGPEFLTYFNYEAQPDKSGLPSDRFSAERPEGSISTLTIQRTEQRDSAMYRCASSPPGDKAGELFFGEGSRLTVL.

This clone appeared a few times. The rearrangement joins TRBV7-2 to TRBJ1-1, with D possibly TRBD1 on 5 matching bases. The CDR3 extends over 13 amino acids. The V gene lost 5 bases and the J gene lost 4 bases, with 11 bases spanning the gap. Per germline, CDR1 SGHTA and CDR2 FQGNSA. CDR3 region: CASSLLTGTEAFF. The CDR3 nucleotides read TGTGCCAGCAGCCTACTTACAGGCACTGAAGCTTTCTTT.

The gene calls are TRBV2 and TRBJ1-5; possible D gene TRBD1, 6 bases. The V end was cut by 8 bases, the J end by 4 bases, with 12 bases between. CDR1 and CDR2 from the germline V gene are SNHLY and FYNNEI. The CDR3 loop spans 13 amino acids. The CDR3, as DNA: TGTGCCAGCTCAGGACAGAGTAATCAGCCCCAGCATTTT. Translating gives CASSGQSNQPQHF.

The chain is built from TRBV11-1 and TRBJ2-7, with D unclear. Germline V lookup: CDR1 SGHAT, CDR2 FQDESV (reference sequence). There are 14 residues in the CDR3. Trimming stripped 1 base from V and 0 bases from J, with 7 bases between. For the CDR3, the DNA is TGTGCCAGCAGCTTAGATGTAGTCTCCTACGAGCAGTACTTC. This gives the protein CASSLDVVSYEQYF.

The J gene is TRBJ1-2, the V gene TRBV3-1 (or the pseudogene TRBV3-2), with TRBD1 identical over 9 bases. With V trimmed by 1 base and J by 3 bases, 3 bases remained unmatched. This CDR3 is built from 15 residues. Germline V gene data show CDR1 as LGHDT and CDR2 as YNNKEL (reference sequence). CDR3 sequence reads: CASSQGRTGDYGYTF. DNA for the CDR3: TGTGCCAGCAGCCAAGGTCGGACAGGGGACTATGGCTACACCTTC.

V and J are TRBV9 and TRBJ2-3, with a weak D call TRBD1 (5 bases). This CDR3 has 13 residues. V lost 3 bases and J 5 bases, leaving 10 bases between the germline ends. The germline CDR1 and CDR2 sequences are SGDLS and YYNGEE. CDR3 protein: CASSGGGGDTQYF. The CDR3 nucleotides are TGTGCCAGCAGCGGGGGCGGTGGAGATACGCAGTATTTT. The full variable domain, rest sourced from reference TRBV9 and TRBJ2-3, is DSGVTQTPKHLITATGQRVTLRCSPRSGDLSVYWYQQSLDQGLQFLIQYYNGEERAKGNILERFSAQQFPDLHSELNLSSLELGDSALYFCASSGGGGDTQYFGPGTRLTVL.

V and J are TRBV19 and TRBJ1-5; maybe TRBD1 (5 bases). Germline values: CDR1 LNHDA, CDR2 SQIVND (reference sequence). The CDR3 extends over 14 amino acids. Trimming removed 2 bases from V and 4 bases from J, with 9 bases in between. CDR3 loop: CASSISGGNQPQHF. CDR3 in DNA: TGTGCCAGTAGTATAAGTGGGGGGAATCAGCCCCAGCATTTT.

The CDR3 loop reads CASSQEAGAFGTQYF. CDR3 sequence (DNA): TGTGCCAGCAGCCAAGAAGCGGGGGCATTCGGTACGCAGTATTTT. The chain joins TRBV3-1 (or the pseudogene TRBV3-2) to TRBJ2-3; 8 bases agree with TRBD2. CDR3 length: 15 residues. Germline loops: CDR1 LGHDT, CDR2 YNNKEL (reference sequence). With 0 bases clipped from V and 8 bases from J, the junction kept 7 bases outside the gene matches.

V gene TRBV28 combines with J gene TRBJ1-4, with 7 bases that match TRBD1. Germline-derived CDR1 and CDR2 are MDHEN and SYDVKM. The CDR3 has 14 amino acids. The V and J ends lost 9 bases and 8 bases, in that order; junction bases with no gene match: 12. The CDR3 loop reads CASLTGSRAEKLFF. CDR3 sequence (DNA): TGTGCCAGTTTGACAGGGTCGAGGGCCGAAAAACTGTTTTTT.

The gene calls are TRBV4-1 and TRBJ1-4, with 7 bases lining up with TRBD1. Losses at the gene ends were 0 bases for V and 5 bases for J; bases not matched to a gene: 9. CDR1 is MGHRA, CDR2 YSYEKL, per germline. The CDR3 runs 17 residues. The CDR3 DNA reads TGCGCCAGCAGCCAAGATACTTGGGACAGCGCGAATGAAAAACTGTTTTTT. Protein product: CASSQDTWDSANEKLFF.

The chain links TRBV4-1 to TRBJ2-1, with TRBD2 matching 12 bases. V lost 4 bases to trimming and J lost 6 bases; unmatched junction nucleotides: 10. CDR3 length: 17 amino acids. Germline CDR1 and CDR2: MGHRA and YSYEKL. CDR3: CASSRGGLAGLGNEQFF. CDR3 DNA: TGCGCCAGCAGCCGCGGGGGACTAGCGGGCTTGGGCAATGAGCAGTTCTTC.

CDR3 in amino acids: CASSPRQGATDTQYF. The CDR3 bases are TGCGCCAGCAGCCCGCGACAGGGCGCGACAGATACGCAGTATTTT. This sequence joins TRBV4-3 and TRBJ2-3, with TRBD1 matching 7 bases. The V and J ends lost 4 bases and 3 bases, in that order; junction bases with no gene match: 7. The CDR3 has 15 amino acids. Germline V gives CDR1 LGHNA, CDR2 YSLEER.

This chain connects TRBV19 to TRBJ2-3, with D perhaps TRBD1 (5 bases). The CDR3 contains 14 residues. Germline V gene sequence: CDR1 LNHDA, CDR2 SQIVND (reference sequence). Trimming took 6 bases from V and 2 from J, leaving 12 bases between them. The CDR3 loop is CASRARGYTDTQYF. As DNA, the CDR3 is TGTGCCAGTAGGGCAAGGGGCTACACAGATACGCAGTATTTT.

The V gene is TRBV28, the J gene TRBJ1-4; maybe TRBD1 (6 bases). The length of the CDR3 is 15 residues. V lost 3 bases and J 5 bases, leaving 13 bases between the germline ends. The germline CDR1 and CDR2 sequences are MDHEN and SYDVKM. As DNA, the CDR3 is TGTGCCAGCAGTTTTCGTGGACAGCCAAATGAAAAACTGTTTTTT. Translated, it gives CASSFRGQPNEKLFF.

CDR3 coding DNA: TGTGCCAGCAGCCAAGGGGGTGGCTACACCTTC. This sequence encodes CASSQGGGYTF. The chain links TRBV6-2 or TRBV6-3 to TRBJ1-2, with D perhaps TRBD1 (6 bases). The V gene lost 6 bases and the J gene lost 7 bases, with 9 bases spanning the gap. The CDR3 contains 11 residues. Germline V gene data show CDR1 as MNHEY and CDR2 as SVGEGT.